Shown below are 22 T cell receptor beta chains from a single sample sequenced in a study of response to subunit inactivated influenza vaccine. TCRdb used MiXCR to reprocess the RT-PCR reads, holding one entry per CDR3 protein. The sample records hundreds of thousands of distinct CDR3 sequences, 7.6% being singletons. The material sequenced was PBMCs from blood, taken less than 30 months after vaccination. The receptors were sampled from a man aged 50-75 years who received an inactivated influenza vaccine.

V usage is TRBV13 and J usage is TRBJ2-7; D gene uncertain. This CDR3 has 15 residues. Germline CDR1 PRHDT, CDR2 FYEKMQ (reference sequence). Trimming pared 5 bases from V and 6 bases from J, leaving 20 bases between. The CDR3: CASSGVGSALREQYF. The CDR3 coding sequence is TGTGCCAGCAGCGGGGTAGGATCCGCACTACGCGAGCAGTACTTC.

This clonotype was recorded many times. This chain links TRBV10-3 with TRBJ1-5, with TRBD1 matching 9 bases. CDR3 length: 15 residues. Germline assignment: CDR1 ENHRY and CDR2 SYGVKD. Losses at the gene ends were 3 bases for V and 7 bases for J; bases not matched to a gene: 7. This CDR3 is CAISEGDRVGQPQHF. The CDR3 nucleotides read TGTGCCATCAGTGAAGGGGACAGGGTGGGACAGCCCCAGCATTTT.

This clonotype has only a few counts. The CDR3 DNA reads TGCGCCAGCAGCGCGCTACAGGGGGCGCCGGAGACCCAGTACTTC. This encodes CASSALQGAPETQYF. V gene TRBV5-1 combines with J gene TRBJ2-5, with 9 bases lining up with TRBD1. The germline CDR1 and CDR2 sequences are SGHRS and YFSETQ. The CDR3 runs to 15 residues. V lost 4 bases, J lost 5 bases, and 9 bases stayed unmatched.

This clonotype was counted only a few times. This chain's CDR3 is CASSRGGDETQYF. CDR3 in DNA: TGTGCCAGCAGTCGCGGGGGCGATGAGACCCAGTACTTC. The chain links TRBV28 to TRBJ2-5; a weak D match, TRBD2 (7 bases). The germline V gene encodes CDR1 MDHEN and CDR2 SYDVKM. This CDR3 is 13 amino acids long. Trimming shortened V by 5 bases and J by 5 bases, and 12 bases separated the two germline ends.

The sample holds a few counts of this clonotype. CDR3 sequence: CASSVNGLNTDTQYF. CDR3 in DNA: TGTGCCAGCAGCGTAAACGGGCTTAACACAGATACGCAGTATTTT. The rearrangement uses TRBV9 and TRBJ2-3, with D unresolved. Germline lookup yields CDR1 SGDLS and CDR2 YYNGEE. CDR3 length: 15 residues. The V end lost 1 base, the J end lost 2 bases, and 11 bases lay between the germline ends.

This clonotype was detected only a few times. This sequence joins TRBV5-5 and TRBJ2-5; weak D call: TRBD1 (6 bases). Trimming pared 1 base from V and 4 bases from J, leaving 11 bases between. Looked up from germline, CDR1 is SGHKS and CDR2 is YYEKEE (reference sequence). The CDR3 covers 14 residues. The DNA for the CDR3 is TGTGCCAGCAGCTTGCAACAGGGTCGAGAGACCCAGTACTTC. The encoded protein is CASSLQQGRETQYF.

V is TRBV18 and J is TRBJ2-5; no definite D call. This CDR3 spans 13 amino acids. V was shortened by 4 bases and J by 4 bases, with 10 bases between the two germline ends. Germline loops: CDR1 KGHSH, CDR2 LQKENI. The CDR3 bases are TGTGCCAGCTCACAGGCCTTAGGAGAGACCCAGTACTTC. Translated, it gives CASSQALGETQYF.

The DNA of the CDR3 is TGTGCCAGCAGTGACTACAAGGGTTACGAGCAGTACTTC. Encoded protein: CASSDYKGYEQYF. The rearrangement joins TRBV6-1 to TRBJ2-7, with no clear D. V lost 3 bases and J 4 bases, leaving 10 bases between the germline ends. Germline V gene lookup returns CDR1 MNHNS and CDR2 SASEGT. This CDR3 has 13 residues.

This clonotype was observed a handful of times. CDR3 nucleotides: TGTGCCAGCAGCCGGGACAGGGATCTCCGTTCGAGCAATCAGCCCCAGCATTTT. This sequence encodes CASSRDRDLRSSNQPQHF. V usage is TRBV11-1 and J usage is TRBJ1-5, with 9 bases fitting TRBD1. This CDR3 is built from 18 residues. V trimming: 5 bases; J trimming: 1 base; junction bases outside the gene matches: 12. Germline V gives CDR1 SGHAT, CDR2 FQDESV (reference sequence).

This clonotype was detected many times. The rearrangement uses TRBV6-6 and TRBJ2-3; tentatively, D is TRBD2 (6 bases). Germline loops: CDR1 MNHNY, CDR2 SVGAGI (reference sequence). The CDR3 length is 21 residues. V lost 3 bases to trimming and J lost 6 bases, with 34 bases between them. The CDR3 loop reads CASSYLGVPRDSFLKLDTQYF. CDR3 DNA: TGTGCCAGCAGTTATCTTGGAGTGCCCAGGGACTCCTTTCTGAAGTTGGATACGCAGTATTTT.

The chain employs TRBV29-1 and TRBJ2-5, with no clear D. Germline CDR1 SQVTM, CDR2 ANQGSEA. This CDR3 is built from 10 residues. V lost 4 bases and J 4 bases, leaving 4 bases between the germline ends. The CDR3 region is CSVVGETQYF. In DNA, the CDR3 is TGCAGCGTTGTCGGAGAGACCCAGTACTTC. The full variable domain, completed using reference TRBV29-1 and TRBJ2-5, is SAVISQKPSRDICQRGTSLTIQCQVDSQVTMMFWYRQQPGQSLTLIATANQGSEATYESGFVIDKFPISRPNLTFSTLTVSNMSPEDSSIYLCSVVGETQYFGPGTRLLVL.

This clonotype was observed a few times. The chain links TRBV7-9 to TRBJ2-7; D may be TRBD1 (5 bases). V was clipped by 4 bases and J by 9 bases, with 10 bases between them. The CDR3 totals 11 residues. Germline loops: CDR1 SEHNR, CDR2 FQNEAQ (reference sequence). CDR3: CASSSQGRQYF. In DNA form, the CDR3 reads TGTGCCAGCAGCTCCCAGGGAAGGCAGTACTTC.

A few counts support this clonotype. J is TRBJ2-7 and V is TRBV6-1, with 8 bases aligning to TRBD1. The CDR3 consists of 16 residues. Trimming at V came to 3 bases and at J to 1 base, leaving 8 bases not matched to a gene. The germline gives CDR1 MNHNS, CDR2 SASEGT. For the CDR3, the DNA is TGTGCCAGCAGTGACGTGGCCAGGGGGCTTTCCTACGAGCAGTACTTC. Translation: CASSDVARGLSYEQYF.

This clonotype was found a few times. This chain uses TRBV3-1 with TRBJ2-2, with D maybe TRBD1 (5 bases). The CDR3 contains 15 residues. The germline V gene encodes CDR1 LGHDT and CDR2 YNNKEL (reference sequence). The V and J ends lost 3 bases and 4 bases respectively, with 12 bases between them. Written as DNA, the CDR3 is TGTGCCAGCAGCCAGGCAGGGCCTGGCACCGGGGAGCTGTTTTTT. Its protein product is CASSQAGPGTGELFF.

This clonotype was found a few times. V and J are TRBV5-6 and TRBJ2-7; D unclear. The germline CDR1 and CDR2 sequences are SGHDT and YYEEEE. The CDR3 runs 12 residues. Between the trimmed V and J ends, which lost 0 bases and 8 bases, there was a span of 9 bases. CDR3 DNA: TGTGCCAGCAGCTTGGAGAGAAGGAAGCAGTACTTC. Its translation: CASSLERRKQYF.

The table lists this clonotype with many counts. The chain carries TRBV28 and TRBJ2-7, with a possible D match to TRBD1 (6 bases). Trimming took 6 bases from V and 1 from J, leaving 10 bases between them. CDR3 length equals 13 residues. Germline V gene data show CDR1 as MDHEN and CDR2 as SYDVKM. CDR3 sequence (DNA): TGTGCCAGCAGGTTGGGACATTCCTACGAGCAGTACTTC. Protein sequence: CASRLGHSYEQYF.

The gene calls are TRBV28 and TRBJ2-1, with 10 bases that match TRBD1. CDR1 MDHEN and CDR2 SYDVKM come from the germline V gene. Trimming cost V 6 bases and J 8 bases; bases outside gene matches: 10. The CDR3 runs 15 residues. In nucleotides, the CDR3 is TGTGCCAGCAGGTGGCGGGACAGGGGATTTGATGAGCAGTTCTTC. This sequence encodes CASRWRDRGFDEQFF.

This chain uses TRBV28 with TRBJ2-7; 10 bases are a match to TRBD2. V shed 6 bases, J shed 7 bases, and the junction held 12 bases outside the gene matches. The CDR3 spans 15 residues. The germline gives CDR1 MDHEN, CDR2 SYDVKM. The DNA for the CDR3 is TGTGCCAGCAGGACCTCAGCGGGAGGGCCGGTTGAGCAGTACTTC. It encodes CASRTSAGGPVEQYF.

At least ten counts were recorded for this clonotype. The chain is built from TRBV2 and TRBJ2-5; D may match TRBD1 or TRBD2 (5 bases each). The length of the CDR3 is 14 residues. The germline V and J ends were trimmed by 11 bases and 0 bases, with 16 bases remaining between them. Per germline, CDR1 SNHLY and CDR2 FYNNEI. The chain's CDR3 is CAGNTRGYQETQYF. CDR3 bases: TGTGCCGGAAATACTAGGGGATACCAAGAGACCCAGTACTTC.

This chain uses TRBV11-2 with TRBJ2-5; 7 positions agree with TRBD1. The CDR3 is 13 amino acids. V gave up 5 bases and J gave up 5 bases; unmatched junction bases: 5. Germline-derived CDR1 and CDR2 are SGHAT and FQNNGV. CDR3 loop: CASSGTGVETQYF. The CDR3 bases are TGTGCCAGCAGCGGTACAGGGGTTGAGACCCAGTACTTC.

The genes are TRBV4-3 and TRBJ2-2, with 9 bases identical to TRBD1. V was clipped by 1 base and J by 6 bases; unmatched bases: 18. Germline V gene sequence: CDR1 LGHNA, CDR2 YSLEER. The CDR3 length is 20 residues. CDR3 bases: TGCGCCAGCAGCCAAGGTCCGGGACAGGGTGTGATGGGCGATCCCGGGGAGCTGTTTTTT. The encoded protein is CASSQGPGQGVMGDPGELFF.

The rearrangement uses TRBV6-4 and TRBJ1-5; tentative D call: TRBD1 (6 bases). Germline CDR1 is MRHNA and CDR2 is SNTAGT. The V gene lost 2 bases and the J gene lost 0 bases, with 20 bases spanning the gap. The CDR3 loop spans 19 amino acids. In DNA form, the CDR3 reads TGTGCCAGCAGTGACACCCGCGGGGGCCTCCTCGGTAGCAATCAGCCCCAGCATTTT. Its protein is CASSDTRGGLLGSNQPQHF.